The next 17 T cell receptor beta chains were all read from a single sample in a study of T cell responses to AZD1222 COVID-19 vaccine. Profiling relied on immunoSEQ multiplex PCR, and the TCRdb table lists in-frame clones only, not all of them. The table lists roughly 55,000 clones, about 90% of them singletons. The sample consisted of peripheral blood, taken on day 0 of AZD1222 vaccination. These receptors all stem from an adult in good health.

J is TRBJ1-2 and V is TRBV28, with no clear D. The V and J ends lost 3 bases and 8 bases respectively, with 10 bases between them. Germline loops: CDR1 MDHEN, CDR2 SYDVKM. The CDR3 extends over 12 amino acids. The CDR3 sequence is CASSFSAQGYTF. DNA of the CDR3: TGTGCCAGCAGTTTTTCAGCTCAGGGCTACACCTTC.

The chain links TRBV30 to TRBJ1-6; unclear D gene. This CDR3 comprises 12 residues. Germline loops: CDR1 GTSNPN, CDR2 SVGIG (reference sequence). Trimming took off 4 bases at V and 10 bases at J, with 11 bases between the two ends. The CDR3 spells CAWNEEPSPLHF. The CDR3 DNA is TGTGCCTGGAATGAGGAGCCCTCACCCCTCCACTTT.

V and J are TRBV6-5 and TRBJ2-7; D perhaps matches TRBD2 (6 bases). This CDR3 spans 16 amino acids. V was cut by 0 bases and J by 0 bases, with 12 bases left in between. Germline V gene data show CDR1 as MNHEY and CDR2 as SVGAGI. CDR3 loop: CASSYSMGGFSYEQYF. The DNA of the CDR3 is TGTGCCAGCAGTTACTCGATGGGGGGATTCTCCTACGAGCAGTACTTC.

This chain uses TRBV29-1 with TRBJ1-2; TRBD1 agrees at 7 bases. Trimming removed 6 bases from V and 8 bases from J; junction bases left unmatched: 9. The CDR3 runs 12 residues. Germline CDR1 is SQVTM and CDR2 is ANQGSEA. CDR3 bases: TGCAGCGTGGGGGACAGCTATGGAGGCTACACCTTC. It specifies CSVGDSYGGYTF.

In this sample, this clone turned up a few times. The J gene is TRBJ2-7, the V gene TRBV3-1 (or the pseudogene TRBV3-2); 11 nucleotides match TRBD1. CDR3 length equals 15 residues. CDR1 and CDR2 (germline): LGHDT, YNNKEL (reference sequence). The V and J ends lost 4 bases and 2 bases, in that order; junction bases with no gene match: 4. The CDR3 DNA is TGTGCCAGCAGCCGAGGACAGGGGGCCCCCTACGAGCAGTACTTC. Translation: CASSRGQGAPYEQYF.

This clone has just one count. This rearrangement joins TRBV7-3 to TRBJ2-5; the D gene could be TRBD1 or TRBD2 (6 bases each). Germline V gene data show CDR1 as SGHTA and CDR2 as FQGTGA. V was clipped by 0 bases and J by 3 bases, with 14 bases between them. The CDR3 has 16 residues. This CDR3 is CASSLTRGAGKETQYF. CDR3 nucleotides: TGTGCCAGCAGCTTAACGAGGGGGGCAGGGAAAGAGACCCAGTACTTC.

The chain links TRBV5-1 to TRBJ2-5; TRBD1 aligns across 7 bases. Germline trimming cut 2 bases from V and 5 bases from J; bases unmatched to any gene: 3. The V gene's germline CDR1 is SGHRS and CDR2 YFSETQ. The CDR3 extends over 13 amino acids. As DNA, the CDR3 is TGCGCCAGCAGCTTTACAGGGGAGGAGACCCAGTACTTC. Protein product: CASSFTGEETQYF.

The V call is TRBV19, the J call TRBJ1-5, with a possible D match to TRBD1 (6 bases). The germline V and J ends were trimmed by 3 bases and 2 bases, with 14 bases remaining between them. The germline gives CDR1 LNHDA, CDR2 SQIVND (reference sequence). CDR3 size: 16 residues. CDR3 nucleotides: TGTGCCAGTAGTATCCAGGGGCAAGTGGGCAATCAGCCCCAGCATTTT. Its translation is CASSIQGQVGNQPQHF.

Only one count was recorded for this clone. The rearrangement uses TRBV7-9 and TRBJ2-3; D unclear. Germline V CDR1 and CDR2: SEHNR, FQNEAQ (reference sequence). The CDR3 contains 13 residues. V lost 4 bases and J 2 bases, leaving 7 bases between the germline ends. The DNA for the CDR3 is TGTGCCAGCAGCTCTTGGGCCACAGATACGCAGTATTTT. Amino acids: CASSSWATDTQYF.

This clone was detected once. This chain links TRBV6-5 with TRBJ2-7; tentatively, D is TRBD1 or TRBD2 (5 bases each). With 6 bases removed from V and 3 bases from J, the gap between germline ends came to 18 bases. Germline loops: CDR1 MNHEY, CDR2 SVGAGI. The CDR3 extends over 15 amino acids. CDR3 DNA sequence: TGTGCCAGCAGCTTAGGGACGGCTCCGGGCTACGAGCAGTACTTC. It codes for CASSLGTAPGYEQYF.

The chain uses TRBV19 and TRBJ2-7, with D perhaps TRBD1 (5 bases). Trimming took off 4 bases at V and 12 bases at J, with 13 bases between the two ends. Germline V lookup: CDR1 LNHDA, CDR2 SQIVND (reference sequence). The CDR3 is made up of 11 amino acids. CDR3 bases: TGTGCCAGTAGTAACGGACACGCCCGGTACTTC. Amino acid sequence: CASSNGHARYF.

J is TRBJ2-7 and V is TRBV6-6, with D uncertain. The CDR3 contains 12 residues. CDR1 and CDR2 from the germline V gene are MNHNY and SVGAGI (reference sequence). The ends were cut back, 4 bases at V and 4 bases at J, with 8 bases in the middle. The CDR3 bases are TGTGCCAGCAGTTCGGCGCAATACGAGCAGTACTTC. Amino acids: CASSSAQYEQYF.

This clone came up once. CDR3 amino acids: CAISNFFQGDPPKDTEAFF. CDR3 nucleotide sequence: TGTGCCATCAGCAATTTCTTTCAGGGGGATCCCCCCAAAGACACTGAAGCTTTCTTT. The chain employs TRBV10-3 and TRBJ1-1; 7 bases map to TRBD1. Germline values: CDR1 ENHRY, CDR2 SYGVKD. With V trimmed by 6 bases and J by 3 bases, 22 bases remained unmatched. The CDR3 covers 19 residues.

The V call is TRBV11-2, the J call TRBJ1-2; D possibly corresponds to TRBD1 (5 bases). The CDR3 length is 14 residues. V lost 1 base to trimming and J lost 4 bases, with 10 bases between them. Germline-derived CDR1 and CDR2 are SGHAT and FQNNGV. CDR3 in amino acids: CASSLVSGIYGYTF. CDR3 DNA: TGTGCCAGCAGCTTAGTGTCAGGGATCTATGGCTACACCTTC. Full variable domain (rest looked up from reference TRBV11-2 and TRBJ1-2): EAGVAQSPRYKIIEKRQSVAFWCNPISGHATLYWYQQILGQGPKLLIQFQNNGVVDDSQLPKDRFSAERLKGVDSTLKIQPAKLEDSAVYLCASSLVSGIYGYTFGSGTRLTVV.

This clone occurred a few times. The CDR3 spells CSASARGEVRQFF. In nucleotides, the CDR3 is TGCAGTGCTAGTGCGCGGGGGGAGGTAAGGCAGTTCTTC. The chain has TRBV20-1 and TRBJ2-1, with 8 bases aligning to TRBD2. Germline trimming cut 3 bases from V and 12 bases from J; bases unmatched to any gene: 10. Germline CDR1 reads DFQATT; CDR2 reads SNEGSKA (reference sequence). CDR3 length equals 13 residues.

The J gene is TRBJ2-7, the V gene TRBV18; D not resolved. Per the germline V gene, CDR1 is KGHSH and CDR2 is LQKENI. The ends were cut back, 0 bases at V and 5 bases at J, with 8 bases in the middle. The CDR3 extends over 13 amino acids. CDR3 residues: CASSPPPRDEQYF. CDR3 in DNA: TGTGCCAGCTCACCACCGCCCCGAGACGAGCAGTACTTC.

The gene calls are TRBV10-2 and TRBJ1-3; maybe TRBD1 (5 bases). Trimming shortened V by 5 bases and J by 0 bases, and 8 bases separated the two germline ends. There are 14 residues in the CDR3. Germline CDR1 is WSHSY and CDR2 is SAAADI. This CDR3 is CASSHGGSGNTIYF. The CDR3 region has the DNA TGCGCCAGCAGTCACGGGGGCTCTGGAAACACCATATATTTT.